This passage covers 8 T cell receptor beta chains from one sample sequenced in a study of blood T cell repertoires in COVID-19. TCRdb's table, derived via immunoSEQ multiplex PCR, lists solely in-frame clones and lacks some. The sample lists about 80,000 clones, 70% to 85% occurring once. The material sequenced was peripheral blood. Receptor source: a man over 45 with active or convalescent COVID-19.

The chain recombines TRBV7-8 with TRBJ1-3; 8 nucleotides agree with TRBD1. The germline V gene has CDR1 SGHVS and CDR2 FQNEAQ. V lost 5 bases to trimming and J lost 0 bases; unmatched junction nucleotides: 9. CDR3 length equals 17 residues. The CDR3 spells CASSRGTGTISGNTIYF. The DNA for the CDR3 is TGTGCCAGCAGCCGAGGGACAGGAACCATCTCTGGAAACACCATATATTTT.

The chain employs TRBV3-1 (or the pseudogene TRBV3-2) and TRBJ2-3; a possible D gene is TRBD2 (6 bases). Germline V gives CDR1 LGHDT, CDR2 YNNKEL (reference sequence). This CDR3 is built from 15 residues. Between the trimmed V and J ends, which lost 4 bases and 4 bases, there was a span of 15 bases. DNA of the CDR3: TGTGCCAGCAGCCTCCCAACTAGCAGTGCAGATACGCAGTATTTT. This translates into CASSLPTSSADTQYF.

This clone has ten or more counts. J is TRBJ2-2 and V is TRBV24-1; the match to TRBD2 covers 8 bases. CDR1 is KGHDR, CDR2 SFDVKD, per germline. This CDR3 is built from 15 residues. V trimming: 3 bases; J trimming: 6 bases; junction bases outside the gene matches: 5. Here the CDR3 reads CATSDHLTSAGELFF. The DNA of the CDR3 is TGTGCCACCAGTGATCACCTGACTAGCGCCGGGGAGCTGTTTTTT.

The table lists this clone with a count of one. The chain employs TRBV19 and TRBJ1-5; D gene uncertain. Germline CDR1 and CDR2: LNHDA and SQIVND (reference sequence). The length of the CDR3 is 15 residues. V lost 7 bases and J lost 2, with 15 bases in between. CDR3 region: CASTFLPGGNQPQHF. As DNA, the CDR3 is TGTGCCAGTACCTTTCTTCCTGGAGGCAATCAGCCCCAGCATTTT.

The genes are TRBV3-1 (or the pseudogene TRBV3-2) and TRBJ2-1; a weak D match, TRBD2 (6 bases). The CDR3 extends over 15 amino acids. Trimming removed 2 bases at V and 6 bases at J, with 14 bases between. Per the germline V gene, CDR1 is LGHDT and CDR2 is YNNKEL (reference sequence). The CDR3, as DNA: TGTGCCAGCAGCCAACAGGGAGGCAGGAGCAATGAGCAGTTCTTC. Residues: CASSQQGGRSNEQFF.

V usage is TRBV6-2 or TRBV6-3 and J usage is TRBJ2-1, with 7 bases fitting TRBD2. The CDR3 sequence is 17 residues long. The junction had 20 bases not matched to a gene; V was cut back by 6 bases and J by 9 bases. Germline loops: CDR1 MNHEY, CDR2 SVGEGT. The CDR3 loop reads CASSSTYRDYDTGEQFF. The CDR3 DNA follows: TGTGCCAGCAGCTCTACATACCGGGACTACGATACCGGTGAGCAGTTCTTC.

The chain links TRBV6-4 to TRBJ2-7; D may be TRBD1 (5 bases). CDR1 is MRHNA, CDR2 SNTAGT, per germline. Deletions cut 4 bases from V and 3 bases from J, with 10 bases between. This CDR3 comprises 13 residues. The CDR3 DNA reads as TGTGCCAGCAGTGTCAACACAGGCTACGAGCAGTACTTC. Its translation: CASSVNTGYEQYF.

V gene TRBV7-2 combines with J gene TRBJ2-5; 8 nucleotides agree with TRBD2. Per the germline V gene, CDR1 is SGHTA and CDR2 is FQGNSA. V shed 5 bases, J shed 5 bases, and the junction held 7 bases outside the gene matches. The CDR3 loop spans 14 amino acids. The CDR3 sequence is CASSPGGGTETQYF. DNA for the CDR3: TGTGCCAGCAGCCCGGGCGGGGGGACGGAGACCCAGTACTTC.